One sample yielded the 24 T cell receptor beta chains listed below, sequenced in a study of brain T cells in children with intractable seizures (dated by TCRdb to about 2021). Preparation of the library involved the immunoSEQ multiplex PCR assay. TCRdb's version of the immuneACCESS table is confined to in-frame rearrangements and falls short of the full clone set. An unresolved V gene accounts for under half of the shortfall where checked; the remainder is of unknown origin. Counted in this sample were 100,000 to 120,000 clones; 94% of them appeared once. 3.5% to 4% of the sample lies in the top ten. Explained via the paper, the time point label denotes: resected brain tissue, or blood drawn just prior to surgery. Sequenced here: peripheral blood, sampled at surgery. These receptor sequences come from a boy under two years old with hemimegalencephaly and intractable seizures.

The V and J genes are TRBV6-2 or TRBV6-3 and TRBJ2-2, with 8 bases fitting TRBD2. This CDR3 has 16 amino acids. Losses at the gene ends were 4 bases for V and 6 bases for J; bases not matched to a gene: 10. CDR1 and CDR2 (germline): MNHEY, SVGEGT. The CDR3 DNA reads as TGTGCCAGCAGTTCAGGGCCGGGACTAGAATCCGGGGAGCTGTTTTTT. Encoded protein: CASSSGPGLESGELFF.

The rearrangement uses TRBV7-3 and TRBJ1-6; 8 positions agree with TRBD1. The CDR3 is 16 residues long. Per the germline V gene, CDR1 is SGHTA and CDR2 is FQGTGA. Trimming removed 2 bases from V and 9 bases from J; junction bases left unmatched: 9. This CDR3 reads CASSLPPGGNFSPLHF. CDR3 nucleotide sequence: TGTGCCAGCAGCTTACCCCCAGGGGGCAATTTTTCACCCCTCCACTTT.

As DNA, the CDR3 is TGCAGTGCTAGTGCCACACCAAGGTCTGGGGCCAACGTCCTGACTTTC. It specifies CSASATPRSGANVLTF. The chain is built from TRBV20-1 and TRBJ2-6; D remains ambiguous. From germline, CDR1 is DFQATT and CDR2 SNEGSKA (reference sequence). The CDR3 length is 16 residues. The V gene lost 3 bases and the J gene lost 1 base, with 13 bases spanning the gap.

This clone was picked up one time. In DNA form, the CDR3 reads TGTGCCAGCAGCTTAGATCCGGATACGCAGTATTTT. This gives the protein CASSLDPDTQYF. This sequence joins TRBV11-2 and TRBJ2-3; D gene ambiguous. The ends were cut back, 0 bases at V and 6 bases at J, with 4 bases in the middle. The CDR3 extends over 12 amino acids. Germline assignment: CDR1 SGHAT and CDR2 FQNNGV.

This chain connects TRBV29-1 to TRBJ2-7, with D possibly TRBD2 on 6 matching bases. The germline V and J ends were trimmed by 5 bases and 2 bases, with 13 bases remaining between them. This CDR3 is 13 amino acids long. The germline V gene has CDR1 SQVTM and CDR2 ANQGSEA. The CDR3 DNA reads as TGCAGCGTTCAGGAGGGGAGCCCCTACGAGCAGTACTTC. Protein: CSVQEGSPYEQYF.

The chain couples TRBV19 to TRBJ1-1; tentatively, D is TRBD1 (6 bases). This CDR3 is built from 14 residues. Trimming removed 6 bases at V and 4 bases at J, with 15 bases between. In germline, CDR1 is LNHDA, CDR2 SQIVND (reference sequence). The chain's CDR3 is CASRYGGGPTEAFF. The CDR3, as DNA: TGTGCCAGTAGGTACGGAGGGGGGCCCACTGAAGCTTTCTTT.

The CDR3 sequence: CASSLTGGDTDTQYF. In DNA, the CDR3 is TGTGCCAGCAGCTTAACAGGGGGGGACACAGATACGCAGTATTTT. The V call is TRBV7-9, the J call TRBJ2-3; D is possibly TRBD1 (8 bases). With 2 bases removed from V and 2 bases from J, the gap between germline ends came to 11 bases. The CDR3 totals 15 residues. In germline, CDR1 is SEHNR, CDR2 FQNEAQ (reference sequence).

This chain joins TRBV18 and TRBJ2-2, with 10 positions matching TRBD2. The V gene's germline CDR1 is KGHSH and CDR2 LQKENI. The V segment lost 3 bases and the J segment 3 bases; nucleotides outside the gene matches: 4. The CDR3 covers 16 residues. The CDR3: CASSPGLASYTGELFF. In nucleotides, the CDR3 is TGTGCCAGCTCACCGGGACTAGCGAGCTACACCGGGGAGCTGTTTTTT.

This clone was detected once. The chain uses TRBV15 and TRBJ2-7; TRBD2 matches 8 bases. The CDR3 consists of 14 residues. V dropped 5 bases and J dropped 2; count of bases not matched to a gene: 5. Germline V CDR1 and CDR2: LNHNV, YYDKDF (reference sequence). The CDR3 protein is CATSGAGGPYEQYF. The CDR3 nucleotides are TGTGCCACCAGCGGCGCGGGGGGACCCTACGAGCAGTACTTC.

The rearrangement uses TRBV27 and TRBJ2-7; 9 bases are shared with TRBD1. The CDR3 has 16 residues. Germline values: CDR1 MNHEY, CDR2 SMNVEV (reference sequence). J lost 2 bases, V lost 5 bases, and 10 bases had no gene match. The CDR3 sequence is CASSALRQGGTYEQYF. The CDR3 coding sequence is TGTGCCAGCAGTGCCCTGCGACAGGGGGGGACCTACGAGCAGTACTTC.

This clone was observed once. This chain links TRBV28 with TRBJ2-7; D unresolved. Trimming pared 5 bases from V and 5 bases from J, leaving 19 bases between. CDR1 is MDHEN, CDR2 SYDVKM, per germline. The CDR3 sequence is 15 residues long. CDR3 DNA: TGTGCCAGCAGTACTGCTCAAGGGATCCTGGACGAGCAGTACTTC. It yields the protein CASSTAQGILDEQYF.

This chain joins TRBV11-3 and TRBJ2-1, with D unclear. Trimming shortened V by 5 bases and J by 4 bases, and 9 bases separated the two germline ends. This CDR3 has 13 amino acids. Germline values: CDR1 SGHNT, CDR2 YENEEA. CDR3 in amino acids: CASSPGRYNEQFF. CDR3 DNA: TGTGCCAGCAGCCCCGGACGGTACAATGAGCAGTTCTTC. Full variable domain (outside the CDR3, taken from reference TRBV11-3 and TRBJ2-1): EAGVVQSPRYKIIEKKQPVAFWCNPISGHNTLYWYLQNLGQGPELLIRYENEEAVDDSQLPKDRFSAERLKGVDSTLKIQPAELGDSAVYLCASSPGRYNEQFFGPGTRLTVL.

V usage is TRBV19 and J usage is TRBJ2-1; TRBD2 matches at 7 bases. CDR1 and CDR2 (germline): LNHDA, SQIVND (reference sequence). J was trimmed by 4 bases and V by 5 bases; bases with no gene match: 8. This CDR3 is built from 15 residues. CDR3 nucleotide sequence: TGTGCCAGTAGTCTGGCTAGCGGACGTTACAATGAGCAGTTCTTC. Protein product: CASSLASGRYNEQFF. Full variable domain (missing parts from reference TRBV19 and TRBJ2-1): DGGITQSPKYLFRKEGQNVTLSCEQNLNHDAMYWYRQDPGQGLRLIYYSQIVNDFQKGDIAEGYSVSREKKESFPLTVTSAQKNPTAFYLCASSLASGRYNEQFFGPGTRLTVL.

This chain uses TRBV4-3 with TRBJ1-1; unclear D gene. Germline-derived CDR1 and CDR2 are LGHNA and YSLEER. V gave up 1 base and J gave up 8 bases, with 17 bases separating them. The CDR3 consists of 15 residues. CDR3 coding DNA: TGCGCCAGCAGCCAAGTCCCTGGGGAGGGTCCAGAAGCTTTCTTT. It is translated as CASSQVPGEGPEAFF.

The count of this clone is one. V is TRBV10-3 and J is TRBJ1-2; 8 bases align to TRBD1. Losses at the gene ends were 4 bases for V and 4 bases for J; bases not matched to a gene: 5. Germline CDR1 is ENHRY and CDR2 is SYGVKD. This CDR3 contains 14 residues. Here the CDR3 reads CAISGGQEPYGYTF. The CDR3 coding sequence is TGTGCCATCAGTGGGGGACAGGAACCCTATGGCTACACCTTC.

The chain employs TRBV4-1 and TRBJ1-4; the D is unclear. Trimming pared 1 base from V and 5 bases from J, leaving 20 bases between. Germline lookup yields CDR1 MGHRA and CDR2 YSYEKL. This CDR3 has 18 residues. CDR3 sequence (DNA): TGCGCCAGCAGCCAAGTGAGGACCGGGGTACGGGAGAATGAAAAACTGTTTTTT. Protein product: CASSQVRTGVRENEKLFF.

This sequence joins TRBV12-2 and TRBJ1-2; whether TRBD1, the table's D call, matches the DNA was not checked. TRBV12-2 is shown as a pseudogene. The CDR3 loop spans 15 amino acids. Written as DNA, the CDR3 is TGTGCAAGTCGCTCTACAGGGCCAACTAACTATGGCTACACCTTC. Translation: CASRSTGPTNYGYTF.

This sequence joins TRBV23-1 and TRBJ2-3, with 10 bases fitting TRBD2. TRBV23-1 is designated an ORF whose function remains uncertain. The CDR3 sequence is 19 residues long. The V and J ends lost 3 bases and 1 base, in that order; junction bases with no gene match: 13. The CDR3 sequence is CASSHRIGTSGNRTDTQYF. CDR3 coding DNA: TGCGCCAGCAGTCACCGAATCGGCACTAGCGGGAACCGCACAGATACGCAGTATTTT.

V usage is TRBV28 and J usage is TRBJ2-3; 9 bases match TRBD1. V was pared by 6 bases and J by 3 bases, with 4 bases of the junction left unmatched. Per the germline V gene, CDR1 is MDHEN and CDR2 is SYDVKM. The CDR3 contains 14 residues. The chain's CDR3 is CASRRTGVTDTQYF. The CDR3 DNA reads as TGTGCCAGCAGAAGGACAGGGGTTACAGATACGCAGTATTTT.

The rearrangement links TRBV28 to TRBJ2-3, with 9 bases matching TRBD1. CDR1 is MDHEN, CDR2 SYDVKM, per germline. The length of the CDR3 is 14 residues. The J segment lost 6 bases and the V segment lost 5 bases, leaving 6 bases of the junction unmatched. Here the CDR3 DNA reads TGTGCCAGCAGTGACACAGGGGGCGGGGATACGCAGTATTTT. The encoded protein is CASSDTGGGDTQYF.

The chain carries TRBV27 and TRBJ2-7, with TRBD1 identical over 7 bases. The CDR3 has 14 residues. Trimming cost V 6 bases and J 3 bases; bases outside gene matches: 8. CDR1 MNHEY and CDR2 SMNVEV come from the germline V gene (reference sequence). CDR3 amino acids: CASSRDSRLYEQYF. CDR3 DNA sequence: TGTGCCAGCAGCCGGGACAGTCGCCTCTACGAGCAGTACTTC.

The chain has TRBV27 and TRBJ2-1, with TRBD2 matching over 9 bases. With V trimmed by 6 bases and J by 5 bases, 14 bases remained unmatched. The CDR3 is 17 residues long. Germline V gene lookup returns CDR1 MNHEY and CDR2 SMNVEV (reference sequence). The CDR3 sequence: CASSSQAGGEVHNEQFF. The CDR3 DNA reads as TGTGCCAGCAGCTCCCAGGCGGGAGGGGAGGTCCACAATGAGCAGTTCTTC.

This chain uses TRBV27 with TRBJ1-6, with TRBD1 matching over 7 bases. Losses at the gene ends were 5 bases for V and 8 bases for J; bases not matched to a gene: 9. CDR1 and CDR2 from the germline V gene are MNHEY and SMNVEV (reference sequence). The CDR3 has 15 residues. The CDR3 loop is CASSPWGQPYSPLHF. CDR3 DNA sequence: TGTGCCAGCAGTCCCTGGGGACAGCCATATTCACCCCTCCACTTT.

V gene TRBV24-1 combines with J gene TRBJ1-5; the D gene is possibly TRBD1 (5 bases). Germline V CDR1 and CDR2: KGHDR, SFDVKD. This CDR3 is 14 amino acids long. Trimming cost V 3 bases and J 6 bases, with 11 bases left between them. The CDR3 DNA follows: TGTGCCACCAGTGATGGGGGGGTAAGTCAGCCCCAGCATTTT. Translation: CATSDGGVSQPQHF.